The 31 T cell receptor beta chains below come from one sample, sequenced in a study of OX40 agonist ivuxolimab in advanced cancers. This table comes from immunoSEQ multiplex PCR, and its TCRdb copy is limited to in-frame clones, with some not included. The sample consists of about 90,000 clones, approximately 90% of them appearing once. Sequenced material: CD4+ or CD8+ T cells sorted from blood, taken in a trial of the OX40 agonist ivuxolimab. The origin of the receptors is an adult with an advanced solid tumor such as melanoma, head and neck, liver or kidney cancer.

CDR3 coding DNA: TGTGCCAGCAGCTTAGATTCCGCCGGGGAGCTGTTTTTT. It yields the protein CASSLDSAGELFF. The V call is TRBV7-6, the J call TRBJ2-2; D is unresolved. The length of the CDR3 is 13 residues. Germline loops: CDR1 SGHVS, CDR2 FNYEAQ. V was shortened by 1 base and J by 6 bases, with 6 bases between the two germline ends.

This chain links TRBV5-1 with TRBJ2-1; perhaps D is TRBD1 or TRBD2 (6 bases each). The V end lost 0 bases, the J end lost 0 bases, and 10 bases lay between the germline ends. Germline assignment: CDR1 SGHRS and CDR2 YFSETQ. CDR3 length: 16 residues. The CDR3 sequence: CASSLAGASSYNEQFF. The CDR3 bases are TGCGCCAGCAGCTTGGCGGGGGCGAGCTCCTACAATGAGCAGTTCTTC.

J is TRBJ2-3 and V is TRBV5-4, with no clear D. CDR1 and CDR2 from the germline V gene are SGHNT and YYREEE (reference sequence). The CDR3 loop spans 13 amino acids. Trimming removed 3 bases at V and 2 bases at J, with 7 bases between. The CDR3 loop is CASSSGLTDTQYF. The CDR3 DNA reads as TGTGCCAGCAGCTCGGGTCTCACAGATACGCAGTATTTT.

The rearrangement links TRBV11-3 to TRBJ2-1, with D unresolved. Germline values: CDR1 SGHNT, CDR2 YENEEA. Trimming cost V 7 bases and J 0 bases, with 10 bases left between them. This CDR3 contains 14 residues. CDR3 region: CASKRTSSYNEQFF. CDR3 coding DNA: TGTGCCAGCAAAAGGACCAGCTCCTACAATGAGCAGTTCTTC.

V usage is TRBV27 and J usage is TRBJ2-1; tentatively, D is TRBD1 (5 bases). The CDR3 contains 14 residues. Trimming removed 3 bases from V and 5 bases from J, with 11 bases in between. The V gene's germline CDR1 is MNHEY and CDR2 SMNVEV (reference sequence). CDR3 protein: CASSLGPNNNEQFF. The CDR3 nucleotides are TGTGCCAGCAGTTTGGGGCCCAACAACAATGAGCAGTTCTTC.

This clone appeared a few times. The chain carries TRBV7-9 and TRBJ1-2; D remains unclear. CDR3 length: 12 amino acids. Germline V gene lookup returns CDR1 SEHNR and CDR2 FQNEAQ (reference sequence). Between the trimmed V and J ends, which lost 4 bases and 10 bases, there was a span of 13 bases. The CDR3, as DNA: TGTGCCAGCAGCTCGCCGACGGGAGCCTACACCTTC. Translation: CASSSPTGAYTF.

The V and J genes are TRBV2 and TRBJ2-5, with a tentative D call TRBD1 (5 bases). This CDR3 comprises 11 residues. V was shortened by 4 bases and J by 7 bases, with 7 bases between the two germline ends. CDR1 is SNHLY, CDR2 FYNNEI, per germline. The CDR3 region has the DNA TGTGCCAGCAGTGGTCAGGGGACCCAGTACTTC. Translating it yields CASSGQGTQYF.

This sequence joins TRBV7-8 and TRBJ1-3; possible D gene TRBD1, 6 bases. Germline V lookup: CDR1 SGHVS, CDR2 FQNEAQ. The CDR3 totals 15 residues. V was clipped by 5 bases and J by 2 bases, with 13 bases between them. The CDR3 reads CASSATTGPGNTIYF. The CDR3 bases are TGTGCCAGCAGCGCGACAACAGGGCCTGGAAACACCATATATTTT.

The DNA for the CDR3 is TGTGCCAGCAGTCTCACCCTGACCTCGCCGGAAGGCTACACCTTC. Protein: CASSLTLTSPEGYTF. J is TRBJ1-2 and V is TRBV28; D is uncertain. Between the trimmed V and J ends, which lost 5 bases and 8 bases, there was a span of 21 bases. The CDR3 is 15 amino acids. Germline CDR1 reads MDHEN; CDR2 reads SYDVKM.

The genes are TRBV30 and TRBJ1-5; D gene uncertain. Trimming stripped 4 bases from V and 0 bases from J, with 10 bases between. In germline, CDR1 is GTSNPN, CDR2 SVGIG (reference sequence). This CDR3 has 14 residues. CDR3: CAWNVLGSNQPQHF. Here the CDR3 DNA reads TGTGCCTGGAACGTTCTAGGTAGCAATCAGCCCCAGCATTTT.

The rearrangement joins TRBV9 to TRBJ2-1; TRBD2 agrees at 12 bases. Germline lookup yields CDR1 SGDLS and CDR2 YYNGEE. The junction had 5 bases not matched to a gene; V was cut back by 4 bases and J by 6 bases. This CDR3 is built from 15 residues. The CDR3 DNA sequence: TGTGCCAGCAGCCCCGGGACTAGCGGGTTCAATGAGCAGTTCTTC. It specifies CASSPGTSGFNEQFF.

The CDR3 DNA is TGTGCCACCTCTACAGGGATCTTCACCTACGAGCAGTACTTC. It encodes CATSTGIFTYEQYF. The chain links TRBV6-5 to TRBJ2-7; D possibly corresponds to TRBD1 (6 bases). The CDR3 is 14 amino acids. V lost 10 bases to trimming and J lost 2 bases, with 18 bases between them. Germline V gene lookup returns CDR1 MNHEY and CDR2 SVGAGI.

The genes are TRBV4-1 and TRBJ2-1; tentatively, D is TRBD2 (6 bases). The CDR3 covers 16 residues. The V end lost 0 bases, the J end lost 2 bases, and 11 bases lay between the germline ends. Per the germline V gene, CDR1 is MGHRA and CDR2 is YSYEKL. CDR3 in amino acids: CASSQDGGGAYNEQFF. In DNA, the CDR3 is TGCGCCAGCAGCCAAGACGGCGGAGGGGCCTACAATGAGCAGTTCTTC.

The chain joins TRBV20-1 to TRBJ2-7; D not certain. V lost 0 bases to trimming and J lost 5 bases, with 5 bases between them. The CDR3 runs to 11 residues. The germline gives CDR1 DFQATT, CDR2 SNEGSKA (reference sequence). Here the CDR3 reads CSAREGNEQYF. CDR3 DNA sequence: TGCAGTGCTAGAGAAGGGAACGAGCAGTACTTC.

The V call is TRBV27, the J call TRBJ1-6, with D unresolved. Trimming took off 0 bases at V and 9 bases at J, with 9 bases between the two ends. Germline values: CDR1 MNHEY, CDR2 SMNVEV (reference sequence). The length of the CDR3 is 14 residues. The CDR3 loop reads CASSLSGISSPLHF. DNA of the CDR3: TGTGCCAGCAGTTTATCGGGAATCAGTTCACCCCTCCACTTT.

The rearrangement joins TRBV4-2 to TRBJ2-7; D is tentatively TRBD1 or TRBD2 (6 bases each). The V and J ends lost 0 bases and 4 bases respectively, with 19 bases between them. Germline values: CDR1 LGHNA, CDR2 YNFKEQ. The CDR3 totals 17 residues. This CDR3 is CASSQEGGSGRGYEQYF. CDR3 bases: TGTGCCAGCAGCCAAGAAGGGGGGTCAGGGAGAGGGTACGAGCAGTACTTC.

V and J are TRBV27 and TRBJ2-5; the match to TRBD1 covers 7 bases. Germline lookup yields CDR1 MNHEY and CDR2 SMNVEV (reference sequence). The CDR3 totals 16 residues. Germline trimming cut 6 bases from V and 4 bases from J; bases unmatched to any gene: 14. DNA of the CDR3: TGTGCCAGCAGCAGAGCAAACCACAGGGGTGGAGAGACCCAGTACTTC. This gives the protein CASSRANHRGGETQYF.

The rearrangement joins TRBV5-4 to TRBJ2-7; D might be TRBD2 (7 bases). The length of the CDR3 is 16 residues. V lost 2 bases, J lost 3 bases, and 18 bases lay in between. Germline lookup yields CDR1 SGHNT and CDR2 YYREEE (reference sequence). In DNA form, the CDR3 reads TGTGCCAGCAGCTTCTCCGGGGCAGGGGAGGGCTACGAGCAGTACTTC. The encoded protein is CASSFSGAGEGYEQYF. The full variable domain, rest sourced from reference TRBV5-4 and TRBJ2-7, is ETGVTQSPTHLIKTRGQQVTLRCSSQSGHNTVSWYQQALGQGPQFIFQYYREEENGRGNFPPRFSGLQFPNYSSELNVNALELDDSALYLCASSFSGAGEGYEQYFGPGTRLTVT.

The genes are TRBV9 and TRBJ2-2; D ambiguous. Trimming removed 8 bases from V and 0 bases from J, with 5 bases in between. CDR1 and CDR2 (germline): SGDLS, YYNGEE. The CDR3 has 12 amino acids. The CDR3 region has the DNA TGTGCCAGTGGTCCGAACACCGGGGAGCTGTTTTTT. Its protein product is CASGPNTGELFF.

The V gene is TRBV5-8, the J gene TRBJ2-5, with 11 positions matching TRBD2. Germline CDR1 is SGHTS and CDR2 is YDEGEE. V gave up 1 base and J gave up 2 bases; unmatched junction bases: 13. The length of the CDR3 is 19 residues. CDR3 nucleotide sequence: TGTGCCAGCAGCTTGAGTCGAACTAGCGGGAGTGACGGGCAAGAGACCCAGTACTTC. This codes for CASSLSRTSGSDGQETQYF.

For the CDR3, the DNA is TGTGCCAGTAAACAGGGCCCTGCGAGAGGTTCCGAGCAGTACTTC. Encoded protein: CASKQGPARGSEQYF. This rearrangement joins TRBV19 to TRBJ2-7; D possibly corresponds to TRBD1 (6 bases). The CDR3 length is 15 residues. Trimming left V 7 bases short and J 6 bases short, with 22 bases between. Per germline, CDR1 LNHDA and CDR2 SQIVND (reference sequence).

The CDR3 bases are TGTGCCAGTAGTATAGGGCAGAGCCTCACAGATACGCAGTATTTT. It codes for CASSIGQSLTDTQYF. The J gene is TRBJ2-3, the V gene TRBV19; D gene unclear. With 1 base removed from V and 2 bases from J, the gap between germline ends came to 10 bases. CDR3 size: 15 residues. The germline CDR1 and CDR2 sequences are LNHDA and SQIVND (reference sequence). Variable domain in full (rest from reference TRBV19 and TRBJ2-3): DGGITQSPKYLFRKEGQNVTLSCEQNLNHDAMYWYRQDPGQGLRLIYYSQIVNDFQKGDIAEGYSVSREKKESFPLTVTSAQKNPTAFYLCASSIGQSLTDTQYFGPGTRLTVL.

The V call is TRBV4-1, the J call TRBJ1-1, with 9 positions matching TRBD1. The V segment lost 1 base and the J segment 1 base; nucleotides outside the gene matches: 16. The CDR3 is 20 amino acids. Per germline, CDR1 MGHRA and CDR2 YSYEKL. The DNA for the CDR3 is TGCGCCAGCAGCCAAGGCACCCCGGGGACAGGGTGGGGGCGGAACACTGAAGCTTTCTTT. It yields the protein CASSQGTPGTGWGRNTEAFF.

The chain recombines TRBV10-2 with TRBJ1-5; unclear D gene. Germline V gives CDR1 WSHSY, CDR2 SAAADI. The CDR3 totals 15 residues. The germline V and J ends were trimmed by 8 bases and 0 bases, with 14 bases remaining between them. The CDR3 bases are TGCGCCAGCGGTGTCGGCTTAGGTAGCAATCAGCCCCAGCATTTT. Translation gives CASGVGLGSNQPQHF.

The chain carries TRBV11-3 and TRBJ2-7; unclear D gene. Trimming removed 1 base at V and 6 bases at J, with 13 bases between. The CDR3 contains 14 residues. CDR1 and CDR2 (germline): SGHNT, YENEEA. The DNA for the CDR3 is TGTGCCAGCAGCTTAGGGTCATTTCCCTTCGAGCAGTACTTC. This gives the protein CASSLGSFPFEQYF.

Only one count was recorded for this clone. This rearrangement joins TRBV30 to TRBJ2-7; TRBD2 agrees at 7 bases. The CDR3 loop spans 13 amino acids. The germline V gene encodes CDR1 GTSNPN and CDR2 SVGIG (reference sequence). V trimming: 0 bases; J trimming: 3 bases; junction bases outside the gene matches: 2. The CDR3, as DNA: TGTGCCTGGAGTGTAGGCGGGGGCTACGAGCAGTACTTC. This encodes CAWSVGGGYEQYF.

The chain employs TRBV12-2 and TRBJ2-2; the table's TRBD2 call for D was not verified on the DNA. TRBV12-2 is described as a pseudogene. The CDR3 has 17 amino acids. The CDR3 spells CASRLGGGSHRTGELFF. The CDR3 bases are TGTGCAAGTCGCTTAGGAGGCGGTTCCCACCGGACCGGGGAGCTGTTTTTT.

This sequence joins TRBV4-1 and TRBJ2-5, with D tentatively TRBD1 or TRBD2 (7 bases each). The end of the DNA fits TRBJ2-7 better, so the J call may be wrong. The CDR3 consists of 15 residues. Germline CDR1 is MGHRA and CDR2 is YSYEKL. In DNA, the CDR3 is TGCGCCAGCAGCCACCGGGGAGGGGGCGCTTACGAGCAGTACTTC. It yields the protein CASSHRGGGAYEQYF.

The V gene is TRBV7-6, the J gene TRBJ2-7; TRBD2 aligns across 14 bases. The CDR3 loop spans 18 amino acids. Germline V CDR1 and CDR2: SGHVS, FNYEAQ. With V trimmed by 1 base and J by 5 bases, 10 bases remained unmatched. The CDR3 bases are TGTGCCAGCAGCTTAGGGCCCCCGGGACTAGCGGGAGAGCACGAGCAGTACTTC. The encoded protein is CASSLGPPGLAGEHEQYF.

The chain uses TRBV14 and TRBJ2-5; 7 nucleotides match TRBD2. This CDR3 is built from 16 residues. Germline V lookup: CDR1 SGHDN, CDR2 FVKESK. The V gene end was trimmed by 5 bases and the J gene end by 0 bases; junction bases not matched to a gene: 9. The DNA for the CDR3 is TGTGCCAGCAGCGCCCCCGGGGGGTCTCACCAAGAGACCCAGTACTTC. This translates into CASSAPGGSHQETQYF. Drawing the rest from reference TRBV14 and TRBJ2-5, the complete variable domain is EAGVTQFPSHSVIEKGQTVTLRCDPISGHDNLYWYRRVMGKEIKFLLHFVKESKQDESGMPNNRFLAERTGGTYSTLKVQPAELEDSGVYFCASSAPGGSHQETQYFGPGTRLLVL.

This clone was seen a handful of times. The chain couples TRBV11-3 to TRBJ1-5; 7 bases map to TRBD1. The V gene end was trimmed by 3 bases and the J gene end by 3 bases; junction bases not matched to a gene: 2. Germline CDR1 SGHNT, CDR2 YENEEA. The CDR3 is made up of 14 amino acids. CDR3 loop: CASSFGQDNQPQHF. The CDR3 coding sequence is TGTGCCAGCAGCTTCGGACAGGACAATCAGCCCCAGCATTTT.